This T cell receptor beta chain was retrieved from a study of T cell changes during pregnancy in multiple sclerosis. Looked up from germline, CDR1 is MNHEY and CDR2 is SMNVEV (reference sequence). CDR3 length equals 11 residues. Trimming removed 6 bases from V and 8 bases from J, with 8 bases in between. TCRdb keeps only in-frame clones here, not all; method: immunoSEQ multiplex PCR. Of around 36,000 clones listed, over 75% are singletons. This receptor was identified in a female donor with multiple sclerosis, enrolled in a pregnancy study. The chain recombines TRBV27 with TRBJ2-1; TRBD1 might be the D (5 bases). The sample was CD4+ T cells from peripheral blood mononuclear cells, taken in the third trimester of pregnancy. The CDR3 loop reads CASRKGHEQFF. For the CDR3, the DNA is TGTGCCAGCAGGAAGGGGCATGAGCAGTTCTTC.